The 31 T cell receptor beta chains reported below all come from one sample, sequenced in a study of OX40 agonist ivuxolimab in advanced cancers. Only in-frame clones appear in the TCRdb table, and some are missing; sequencing was by immunoSEQ multiplex PCR. This sample has roughly 56,000 clones, with around 79% found just once. Sample: CD4+ or CD8+ T cells sorted from blood, taken in a trial of the OX40 agonist ivuxolimab. Receptors were obtained from an adult with an advanced solid tumor such as melanoma, head and neck, liver or kidney cancer.

As to this clone: One end of the junction does not line up with germline, which may come from a read error. The rearrangement joins TRBV19 to TRBJ1-1, with D possibly being TRBD1 (6 bases). The CDR3 runs to 14 residues. The germline V gene encodes CDR1 LNHDA and CDR2 SQIVND (reference sequence). CDR3 residues: CAGRTQGVFTEAFF. CDR3 bases: TGTGCCGGTAGGACACAGGGAGTATTTACTGAAGCTTTCTTT.

The V call is TRBV6-5, the J call TRBJ2-3, with TRBD2 identical over 10 bases. V lost 5 bases and J lost 3; bases outside the gene matches: 5. This CDR3 has 15 amino acids. Germline V gene sequence: CDR1 MNHEY, CDR2 SVGAGI. The DNA for the CDR3 is TGTGCCAGCAGTAGAACGACTAGCGGGACAGATACGCAGTATTTT. Its protein is CASSRTTSGTDTQYF.

The chain uses TRBV5-1 and TRBJ1-2; the D is unclear. The CDR3 consists of 13 residues. In germline, CDR1 is SGHRS, CDR2 YFSETQ. V shed 2 bases and J shed 6 bases, with 11 bases lying between them. CDR3 loop: CASSLIVGNGYTF. CDR3 DNA: TGCGCCAGCAGCTTAATTGTAGGAAATGGCTACACCTTC.

V is TRBV7-9 and J is TRBJ2-7; D is possibly TRBD1 or TRBD2 (5 bases each). Trimming took off 5 bases at V and 5 bases at J, with 19 bases between the two ends. Germline loops: CDR1 SEHNR, CDR2 FQNEAQ (reference sequence). This CDR3 has 15 amino acids. The CDR3 loop is CASSATGTIGDEQYF. The CDR3, as DNA: TGTGCCAGCAGCGCTACCGGGACCATAGGCGACGAGCAGTACTTC. The variable domain in full, with the rest retrieved from reference TRBV7-9 and TRBJ2-7, is DTGVSQNPRHKITKRGQNVTFRCDPISEHNRLYWYRQTLGQGPEFLTYFQNEAQLEKSRLLSDRFSAERPKGSFSTLEIQRTEQGDSAMYLCASSATGTIGDEQYFGPGTRLTVT.

The chain joins TRBV5-1 to TRBJ2-1; TRBD2 matches at 9 bases. Germline CDR1 SGHRS, CDR2 YFSETQ. The CDR3 sequence is 13 residues long. With V trimmed by 1 base and J by 7 bases, 0 bases remained unmatched. The CDR3 DNA is TGCGCCAGCAGCTTGCTAGCGGGAAATGAGCAGTTCTTC. It codes for CASSLLAGNEQFF. Combining the CDR3 with reference TRBV5-1 and TRBJ2-1 gives the whole variable domain KAGVTQTPRYLIKTRGQQVTLSCSPISGHRSVSWYQQTPGQGLQFLFEYFSETQRNKGNFPGRFSGRQFSNSRSEMNVSTLELGDSALYLCASSLLAGNEQFFGPGTRLTVL.

The chain links TRBV5-1 to TRBJ2-1; D is possibly TRBD1 (5 bases). Germline V gene lookup returns CDR1 SGHRS and CDR2 YFSETQ. CDR3 length: 15 amino acids. Trimming shortened V by 0 bases and J by 3 bases, and 10 bases separated the two germline ends. CDR3 residues: CASSLVQGYYNEQFF. The CDR3 region has the DNA TGCGCCAGCAGCTTGGTTCAGGGATACTACAATGAGCAGTTCTTC.

The chain links TRBV13 to TRBJ1-2; the D is unclear. This CDR3 is 14 amino acids long. Per germline, CDR1 PRHDT and CDR2 FYEKMQ (reference sequence). Trimming cost V 4 bases and J 2 bases, with 11 bases left between them. The CDR3 nucleotides are TGTGCCAGCAGCTCCGTAGAGAGAAACTATGGCTACACCTTC. Translation: CASSSVERNYGYTF.

The V and J genes are TRBV6-6 and TRBJ1-6, with 7 bases identical to TRBD1. CDR1 and CDR2 from the germline V gene are MNHNY and SVGAGI (reference sequence). Trimming removed 6 bases from V and 4 bases from J; junction bases left unmatched: 3. CDR3 length: 14 amino acids. The CDR3 DNA sequence: TGTGCCAGCAGCAGGGGGGTGTATAATTCACCCCTCCACTTT. As protein: CASSRGVYNSPLHF.

V is TRBV28 and J is TRBJ2-7, with 7 bases identical to TRBD2. Germline V gene sequence: CDR1 MDHEN, CDR2 SYDVKM. Trimming removed 3 bases from V and 5 bases from J; junction bases left unmatched: 7. The CDR3 length is 14 residues. CDR3 DNA sequence: TGTGCCAGCAGTTTGGGAGGGATGTCCGACGAGCAGTACTTC. Its protein product is CASSLGGMSDEQYF.

The V call is TRBV18, the J call TRBJ2-5, with 7 bases that match TRBD2. The ends lost 6 bases at V and 5 bases at J; junction bases unmatched: 0. Germline V gene sequence: CDR1 KGHSH, CDR2 LQKENI. The CDR3 loop spans 11 amino acids. The DNA of the CDR3 is TGTGCCAGCTCCGGGGGGGAGACCCAGTACTTC. Protein product: CASSGGETQYF.

V is TRBV2 and J is TRBJ2-3, with 7 bases matching TRBD2. The germline V gene encodes CDR1 SNHLY and CDR2 FYNNEI. The ends lost 8 bases at V and 0 bases at J; junction bases unmatched: 8. CDR3 length: 15 residues. CDR3 in amino acids: CASSGTTPSTDTQYF. CDR3 nucleotides: TGTGCCAGCTCTGGGACTACACCTAGCACAGATACGCAGTATTTT.

This sequence joins TRBV11-2 and TRBJ1-6, with D unclear. The germline V and J ends were trimmed by 5 bases and 7 bases, with 9 bases remaining between them. CDR3 size: 13 residues. The germline V gene encodes CDR1 SGHAT and CDR2 FQNNGV. The CDR3 sequence is CASSISYNSPLHF. The CDR3 nucleotides read TGTGCCAGCAGCATCTCGTACAATTCACCCCTCCACTTT.

This clone was seen more than once but under ten times. The rearrangement uses TRBV6-5 and TRBJ2-2, with D maybe TRBD1 (5 bases). Trimming shortened V by 4 bases and J by 0 bases, and 12 bases separated the two germline ends. There are 16 residues in the CDR3. Germline assignment: CDR1 MNHEY and CDR2 SVGAGI. DNA for the CDR3: TGTGCCAGCAGTTTCTCTGACAGTCCGAACACCGGGGAGCTGTTTTTT. The encoded protein is CASSFSDSPNTGELFF.

To note about this clone: The junction differs from germline at one of its ends, possibly a read error. The chain uses TRBV27 and TRBJ2-3; 8 bases line up with TRBD2. CDR1 is MNHEY, CDR2 SMNVEV, per germline (reference sequence). This CDR3 spans 16 amino acids. CDR3 amino acids: CASSLSSGLRTDTQYF. In DNA form, the CDR3 reads TGTGCCAGCAGCTTATCTAGCGGGCTACGCACAGATACGCAGTATTTT.

The chain links TRBV6-1 to TRBJ2-5; no firm D call. With 4 bases removed from V and 5 bases from J, the gap between germline ends came to 17 bases. CDR3 length equals 15 residues. Germline V lookup: CDR1 MNHNS, CDR2 SASEGT. For the CDR3, the DNA is TGTGCCAGCAGTGGTAGACTTCAAGCCAGGGAGACCCAGTACTTC. The encoded protein is CASSGRLQARETQYF.

The chain combines TRBV7-8 with TRBJ1-1; D is unresolved. Germline loops: CDR1 SGHVS, CDR2 FQNEAQ. The CDR3 runs 16 residues. V lost 4 bases and J lost 10, with 25 bases in between. The CDR3 DNA sequence: TGTGCCAGCAGCTCCCGGGCGTTCGACCCCCGTGTCGGAGCTTTCTTT. This codes for CASSSRAFDPRVGAFF. The complete variable domain, with remaining parts taken from reference TRBV7-8 and TRBJ1-1, reads GAGVSQSPRYKVAKRGQDVALRCDPISGHVSLFWYQQALGQGPEFLTYFQNEAQLDKSGLPSDRFFAERPEGSVSTLKIQRTQQEDSAVYLCASSSRAFDPRVGAFFGQGTRLTVV.

The chain recombines TRBV5-1 with TRBJ1-2; D is possibly TRBD1 (5 bases). This CDR3 region has 13 residues. Trimming pared 0 bases from V and 7 bases from J, leaving 10 bases between. CDR1 is SGHRS, CDR2 YFSETQ, per germline. The CDR3, as DNA: TGCGCCAGCAGCTTGGTAGGTGACAGTGGCTACACCTTC. Its protein is CASSLVGDSGYTF.

The chain recombines TRBV7-3 with TRBJ2-1, with 8 bases that match TRBD2. The V gene's germline CDR1 is SGHTA and CDR2 FQGTGA. This CDR3 comprises 16 residues. V shed 3 bases and J 3 bases; nucleotides not matched to a gene: 7. In nucleotides, the CDR3 is TGTGCCAGCAGCTTGACGACGGGGGGGCTCTACAATGAGCAGTTCTTC. Protein: CASSLTTGGLYNEQFF.

The chain is built from TRBV20-1 and TRBJ2-3; D is unresolved. The CDR3 consists of 11 residues. Trimming took 0 bases from V and 7 from J, leaving 5 bases between them. Germline V lookup: CDR1 DFQATT, CDR2 SNEGSKA (reference sequence). The CDR3: CSARDLYTQYF. The DNA for the CDR3 is TGCAGTGCTAGAGATCTATATACGCAGTATTTT.

The chain employs TRBV5-4 and TRBJ1-2; TRBD1 matches 8 bases. This CDR3 has 13 amino acids. Trimming removed 5 bases from V and 5 bases from J; junction bases left unmatched: 5. Germline V gene data show CDR1 as SGHNT and CDR2 as YYREEE (reference sequence). The CDR3 DNA follows: TGTGCCAGCAGTCTGACAGGGGCGTATGGCTACACCTTC. Its translation is CASSLTGAYGYTF.

This clone was detected only a few times. This chain links TRBV19 with TRBJ1-4; maybe TRBD1 (5 bases). The CDR3 consists of 14 residues. Trimming removed 3 bases from V and 7 bases from J, with 12 bases in between. Looked up from germline, CDR1 is LNHDA and CDR2 is SQIVND (reference sequence). The CDR3 DNA reads as TGTGCCAGTAGTATGCTCGAGGGGATTGAAAAACTGTTTTTT. Its translation is CASSMLEGIEKLFF.

The chain joins TRBV29-1 to TRBJ1-1; no clear D. Trimming left V 4 bases short and J 0 bases short, with 9 bases between. Germline CDR1 and CDR2: SQVTM and ANQGSEA. The length of the CDR3 is 13 residues. CDR3 in DNA: TGCAGCGTTGCCAGAACCATGAACACTGAAGCTTTCTTT. It specifies CSVARTMNTEAFF.

This chain uses TRBV7-9 with TRBJ1-1, with TRBD1 as a possible D gene (5 bases). The CDR3 has 14 residues. CDR1 and CDR2 (germline): SEHNR, FQNEAQ (reference sequence). The V and J ends lost 5 bases and 1 base respectively, with 11 bases between them. CDR3 residues: CASSPSGGNTEAFF. CDR3 nucleotides: TGTGCCAGCAGCCCCTCCGGGGGGAACACTGAAGCTTTCTTT.

The rearrangement joins TRBV20-1 to TRBJ2-5, with D unclear. Per the germline V gene, CDR1 is DFQATT and CDR2 is SNEGSKA (reference sequence). The CDR3 runs to 11 residues. V lost 5 bases to trimming and J lost 6 bases, with 10 bases between them. The CDR3 coding sequence is TGCAGTGCTGACGACCTGAAGACCCAGTACTTC. This codes for CSADDLKTQYF.

V usage is TRBV5-1 and J usage is TRBJ1-1; D not certain. Trimming took 4 bases from V and 0 from J, leaving 7 bases between them. The CDR3 extends over 13 amino acids. In germline, CDR1 is SGHRS, CDR2 YFSETQ. CDR3 in DNA: TGCGCCAGCAGCACCGAGATGAACACTGAAGCTTTCTTT. It is translated as CASSTEMNTEAFF. The full variable domain, completed using reference TRBV5-1 and TRBJ1-1, is KAGVTQTPRYLIKTRGQQVTLSCSPISGHRSVSWYQQTPGQGLQFLFEYFSETQRNKGNFPGRFSGRQFSNSRSEMNVSTLELGDSALYLCASSTEMNTEAFFGQGTRLTVV.

This clone was found once. The chain carries TRBV19 and TRBJ1-2, with TRBD1 matching over 8 bases. The CDR3 runs to 14 residues. Looked up from germline, CDR1 is LNHDA and CDR2 is SQIVND (reference sequence). V dropped 6 bases and J dropped 0; count of bases not matched to a gene: 3. CDR3 amino acids: CASRGQVSNYGYTF. The CDR3 bases are TGTGCCAGTAGGGGACAGGTCTCTAACTATGGCTACACCTTC. Full variable domain (rest looked up from reference TRBV19 and TRBJ1-2): DGGITQSPKYLFRKEGQNVTLSCEQNLNHDAMYWYRQDPGQGLRLIYYSQIVNDFQKGDIAEGYSVSREKKESFPLTVTSAQKNPTAFYLCASRGQVSNYGYTFGSGTRLTVV.

The chain carries TRBV5-1 and TRBJ2-2; TRBD2 is a possible D gene (6 bases). The V and J ends lost 2 bases and 0 bases respectively, with 11 bases between them. CDR3 length: 16 residues. The germline V gene encodes CDR1 SGHRS and CDR2 YFSETQ. This CDR3 is CASSFSGLTNTGELFF. The CDR3 DNA reads TGCGCCAGCAGCTTCAGTGGACTAACGAACACCGGGGAGCTGTTTTTT. The complete variable domain, with remaining parts taken from reference TRBV5-1 and TRBJ2-2, reads KAGVTQTPRYLIKTRGQQVTLSCSPISGHRSVSWYQQTPGQGLQFLFEYFSETQRNKGNFPGRFSGRQFSNSRSEMNVSTLELGDSALYLCASSFSGLTNTGELFFGEGSRLTVL.

The V call is TRBV28, the J call TRBJ1-4; D gene unclear. This CDR3 has 13 amino acids. The germline CDR1 and CDR2 sequences are MDHEN and SYDVKM. The V gene lost 11 bases and the J gene lost 4 bases, with 14 bases spanning the gap. The CDR3 reads CACRSTGNEKLFF. As DNA, the CDR3 is TGTGCCTGCCGGTCTACGGGTAATGAAAAACTGTTTTTT.

V is TRBV6-1 and J is TRBJ2-7, with TRBD2 identical over 7 bases. The CDR3 has 14 residues. V was clipped by 6 bases and J by 6 bases; unmatched bases: 11. Per the germline V gene, CDR1 is MNHNS and CDR2 is SASEGT. The CDR3 protein is CASSSMVGEGEQYF. The CDR3 nucleotides are TGTGCCAGCAGCTCCATGGTTGGGGAGGGCGAGCAGTACTTC.

The gene calls are TRBV6-6 and TRBJ2-7; 9 bases map to TRBD1. Germline trimming cut 0 bases from V and 3 bases from J; bases unmatched to any gene: 6. CDR3 length equals 16 residues. Germline-derived CDR1 and CDR2 are MNHNY and SVGAGI (reference sequence). The CDR3 bases are TGTGCCAGCAGTTACTCCGAACCGGGACAGGGCTACGAGCAGTACTTC. This encodes CASSYSEPGQGYEQYF.

The chain couples TRBV9 to TRBJ2-7; TRBD2 matches 7 bases. The CDR3 sequence is 16 residues long. Losses at the gene ends were 0 bases for V and 0 bases for J; bases not matched to a gene: 6. From germline, CDR1 is SGDLS and CDR2 YYNGEE. The CDR3 nucleotides are TGTGCCAGCAGCGTAGTGGCTAGCGGTAGCTCCTACGAGCAGTACTTC. It translates to CASSVVASGSSYEQYF.